This entry lists 26 T cell receptor beta chains sequenced from one sample in a study of blood T cell repertoires in COVID-19. Measured with immunoSEQ multiplex PCR; TCRdb has only the in-frame clones, and not every one. The sample lists approximately 180,000 clones, roughly 80% occurring once. Input material: PBMCs or T cells enriched from blood (not recorded which). The receptors shown here come from a woman aged 45-60 years who had recovered from COVID-19.

The chain recombines TRBV5-4 with TRBJ2-3; unclear D gene. Germline lookup yields CDR1 SGHNT and CDR2 YYREEE (reference sequence). V lost 4 bases to trimming and J lost 0 bases, with 12 bases between them. This CDR3 contains 15 residues. The CDR3 loop is CASSPFRSSTDTQYF. CDR3 in DNA: TGTGCCAGCAGCCCGTTCCGGAGCAGCACAGATACGCAGTATTTT.

This chain's CDR3 is CASSTPGTGSYEQYF. For the CDR3, the DNA is TGTGCCAGTAGTACCCCCGGGACAGGCTCCTACGAGCAGTACTTC. This sequence joins TRBV19 and TRBJ2-7; 8 positions match TRBD1. The V gene's germline CDR1 is LNHDA and CDR2 SQIVND (reference sequence). With 4 bases clipped from V and 0 bases from J, the junction kept 5 bases outside the gene matches. The CDR3 extends over 15 amino acids.

This chain links TRBV3-1 (or the pseudogene TRBV3-2) with TRBJ2-3; tentatively, D is TRBD2 (5 bases). Between the trimmed V and J ends, which lost 5 bases and 6 bases, there was a span of 21 bases. Germline CDR1 LGHDT, CDR2 YNNKEL (reference sequence). CDR3 length: 16 residues. The CDR3 nucleotides read TGTGCCAGCAGCTCCCGGGTGGGAACTAGGCCCGATACGCAGTATTTT. Its protein is CASSSRVGTRPDTQYF.

This clone was seen ten or more times. The chain joins TRBV7-8 to TRBJ1-5; 8 bases are shared with TRBD1. CDR1 and CDR2 from the germline V gene are SGHVS and FQNEAQ. There are 16 residues in the CDR3. Trimming at V came to 1 base and at J to 4 bases, leaving 6 bases not matched to a gene. The CDR3 DNA reads TGTGCCAGCAGCTTAGGGAGCACAGGGGGAAATCAGCCCCAGCATTTT. Its translation is CASSLGSTGGNQPQHF. The whole variable domain, remainder taken from reference TRBV7-8 and TRBJ1-5, is GAGVSQSPRYKVAKRGQDVALRCDPISGHVSLFWYQQALGQGPEFLTYFQNEAQLDKSGLPSDRFFAERPEGSVSTLKIQRTQQEDSAVYLCASSLGSTGGNQPQHFGDGTRLSIL.

The rearrangement joins TRBV7-2 to TRBJ1-1; D gene uncertain. The V end lost 3 bases, the J end lost 4 bases, and 18 bases lay between the germline ends. The CDR3 sequence is 16 residues long. Germline CDR1 SGHTA, CDR2 FQGNSA. CDR3 sequence (DNA): TGTGCCAGCAGCTTTGTCCCCAAAACACGGGGCACTGAAGCTTTCTTT. The encoded protein is CASSFVPKTRGTEAFF.

This clone was seen once. The rearrangement uses TRBV30 and TRBJ1-2; the match to TRBD1 covers 7 bases. The CDR3 runs to 15 residues. Germline loops: CDR1 GTSNPN, CDR2 SVGIG (reference sequence). With V trimmed by 4 bases and J by 7 bases, 15 bases remained unmatched. The CDR3 DNA is TGTGCCTGGACCGAATCTTGGAACAGGGGTAGTGGCTACACCTTC. Protein: CAWTESWNRGSGYTF.

The chain combines TRBV4-2 with TRBJ2-5, with 11 bases fitting TRBD2. The CDR3 has 16 residues. V lost 3 bases, J lost 1 base, and 4 bases stayed unmatched. Germline V gene sequence: CDR1 LGHNA, CDR2 YNFKEQ. The CDR3 region has the DNA TGTGCCAGCAGCCAGGGGACTAGCGGAGCCCAAGAGACCCAGTACTTC. This sequence encodes CASSQGTSGAQETQYF.

The rearrangement uses TRBV10-2 and TRBJ2-5; TRBD2 agrees at 7 bases. V shed 9 bases, J shed 7 bases, and the junction held 8 bases outside the gene matches. Germline-derived CDR1 and CDR2 are WSHSY and SAAADI. This CDR3 spans 12 amino acids. This chain's CDR3 is CASQAGFATQYF. The CDR3 DNA reads TGCGCCAGTCAAGCGGGATTCGCGACCCAGTACTTC.

This CDR3 is CASSLGQNEQYF. In DNA, the CDR3 is TGTGCCAGCAGCTTAGGACAAAACGAGCAGTACTTC. The V call is TRBV11-2, the J call TRBJ2-7; D unresolved. From germline, CDR1 is SGHAT and CDR2 FQNNGV. This CDR3 is built from 12 residues. Trimming cost V 1 base and J 5 bases, with 6 bases left between them. The whole variable domain, remainder taken from reference TRBV11-2 and TRBJ2-7, is EAGVAQSPRYKIIEKRQSVAFWCNPISGHATLYWYQQILGQGPKLLIQFQNNGVVDDSQLPKDRFSAERLKGVDSTLKIQPAKLEDSAVYLCASSLGQNEQYFGPGTRLTVT.

This clone was found a few times. The V gene is TRBV18, the J gene TRBJ2-3, with 9 bases identical to TRBD1. J gave up 6 bases and V 4 bases, and 8 bases lay outside the gene matches. The CDR3 is made up of 15 amino acids. Germline V gives CDR1 KGHSH, CDR2 LQKENI. The CDR3 DNA reads as TGTGCCAGCTCACTACCGGGACAGGGTGTTGATACGCAGTATTTT. Encoded protein: CASSLPGQGVDTQYF.

This chain uses TRBV30 with TRBJ1-1, with 7 bases that match TRBD1. Germline assignment: CDR1 GTSNPN and CDR2 SVGIG (reference sequence). V lost 4 bases to trimming and J lost 10 bases; unmatched junction nucleotides: 9. CDR3 length: 12 residues. CDR3: CAWKLRGIGAFF. CDR3 DNA: TGTGCCTGGAAGCTCAGGGGGATAGGAGCTTTCTTT.

The rearrangement links TRBV7-9 to TRBJ1-3, with D unresolved. The CDR3 loop spans 11 amino acids. V gave up 5 bases and J gave up 4 bases, with 3 bases separating them. Germline lookup yields CDR1 SEHNR and CDR2 FQNEAQ (reference sequence). The CDR3 sequence: CASSPGNTIYF. The CDR3 nucleotides read TGTGCCAGCAGCCCGGGAAACACCATATATTTT.

This clone has only one observation. The rearrangement uses TRBV3-1 (or the pseudogene TRBV3-2) and TRBJ1-2, with TRBD1 matching 7 bases. The trim removed 1 base at V and 8 bases at J, leaving 4 bases unmatched. The CDR3 has 13 amino acids. Germline assignment: CDR1 LGHDT and CDR2 YNNKEL (reference sequence). The CDR3 loop is CASSQGQGGGYTF. The CDR3 DNA follows: TGTGCCAGCAGCCAAGGACAGGGCGGAGGCTACACCTTC.

The chain carries TRBV2 and TRBJ2-2, with 9 bases fitting TRBD2. CDR1 SNHLY and CDR2 FYNNEI come from the germline V gene. V lost 7 bases, J lost 2 bases, and 2 bases stayed unmatched. CDR3 length equals 14 residues. In DNA, the CDR3 is TGTGCCAGCAAGCGGGAGGCTAACACCGGGGAGCTGTTTTTT. Its protein product is CASKREANTGELFF.

This clone showed up just a few times. The V gene is TRBV28, the J gene TRBJ2-7; TRBD2 agrees at 10 bases. CDR3 size: 14 residues. Looked up from germline, CDR1 is MDHEN and CDR2 is SYDVKM. J was trimmed by 1 base and V by 8 bases; bases with no gene match: 5. The CDR3 region has the DNA TGTGCCAGCCTAACTAGCGGGACGTCCTACGAGCAGTACTTC. As protein: CASLTSGTSYEQYF.

This rearrangement joins TRBV14 to TRBJ2-6; the match to TRBD1 covers 8 bases. The germline gives CDR1 SGHDN, CDR2 FVKESK. This CDR3 has 19 amino acids. The V and J ends lost 4 bases and 0 bases, in that order; junction bases with no gene match: 11. The CDR3 DNA reads TGTGCCAGCAGCCCCGGCCCGGGACAGGTTGACTCTGGGGCCAACGTCCTGACTTTC. Translated: CASSPGPGQVDSGANVLTF.

V gene TRBV5-1 combines with J gene TRBJ1-4; 10 bases are shared with TRBD1. The CDR3 runs to 14 residues. After removal of 4 bases from V and 8 bases from J, the junction contained 5 bases not matched to a gene. Germline loops: CDR1 SGHRS, CDR2 YFSETQ. CDR3 sequence (DNA): TGCGCCAGCAGCACGGGACAGGGGAACGAAAAACTGTTTTTT. Amino acids: CASSTGQGNEKLFF.

V usage is TRBV7-2 and J usage is TRBJ2-1, with D perhaps TRBD1 (6 bases). Deletions cut 4 bases from V and 7 bases from J, with 11 bases between. The CDR3 covers 13 residues. Germline V CDR1 and CDR2: SGHTA, FQGNSA. The CDR3 DNA sequence: TGTGCCAGCAGCTCAAAGACAGGTAATGAGCAGTTCTTC. Encoded protein: CASSSKTGNEQFF.

V usage is TRBV29-1 and J usage is TRBJ1-1, with TRBD1 matching 9 bases. Germline CDR1 and CDR2: SQVTM and ANQGSEA. The CDR3 runs to 14 residues. V lost 8 bases, J lost 1 base, and 8 bases stayed unmatched. CDR3 sequence (DNA): TGCAGCTCCCGTCAGGGACAGGGGAACACTGAAGCTTTCTTT. It yields the protein CSSRQGQGNTEAFF.

This clone has only a few counts. This CDR3 is CASTRRGGNQPQHF. Written as DNA, the CDR3 is TGTGCCAGTACCAGACGGGGAGGCAATCAGCCCCAGCATTTT. This chain joins TRBV19 and TRBJ1-5, with D uncertain. Germline CDR1 reads LNHDA; CDR2 reads SQIVND (reference sequence). V dropped 7 bases and J dropped 2 bases, with 12 bases sitting between them. This CDR3 comprises 14 residues.

This sequence joins TRBV5-1 and TRBJ2-2; D perhaps matches TRBD1 (5 bases). The CDR3 runs 15 residues. The V end lost 4 bases, the J end lost 0 bases, and 10 bases lay between the germline ends. The V gene's germline CDR1 is SGHRS and CDR2 YFSETQ. The CDR3: CASSVDSSNTGELFF. CDR3 in DNA: TGCGCCAGCAGCGTTGACAGTTCGAACACCGGGGAGCTGTTTTTT.

The V and J genes are TRBV20-1 and TRBJ1-2, with D possibly matching TRBD1 (6 bases). There are 15 residues in the CDR3. Trimming removed 3 bases at V and 4 bases at J, with 18 bases between. In germline, CDR1 is DFQATT, CDR2 SNEGSKA (reference sequence). The CDR3 spells CSASNREFVGYGYTF. The CDR3 nucleotides are TGCAGTGCTAGTAACAGGGAATTCGTCGGCTATGGCTACACCTTC.

The V and J genes are TRBV7-3 and TRBJ2-2; 8 bases are a match to TRBD2. Germline trimming cut 1 base from V and 2 bases from J; bases unmatched to any gene: 3. Looked up from germline, CDR1 is SGHTA and CDR2 is FQGTGA. The CDR3 has 16 residues. This CDR3 is CASSLMSGGNTGELFF. The CDR3, as DNA: TGTGCCAGCAGCTTAATGAGCGGGGGTAACACCGGGGAGCTGTTTTTT.

This chain links TRBV3-1 (or the pseudogene TRBV3-2) with TRBJ1-1; the D is unclear. The germline V gene encodes CDR1 LGHDT and CDR2 YNNKEL (reference sequence). CDR3 size: 14 residues. V was cut by 1 base and J by 1 base, with 7 bases left in between. This chain's CDR3 is CASSQGSRNTEAFF. The DNA of the CDR3 is TGTGCCAGCAGCCAAGGGTCCAGGAACACTGAAGCTTTCTTT.

The chain has TRBV11-2 and TRBJ2-3; 8 bases line up with TRBD1. Germline CDR1 is SGHAT and CDR2 is FQNNGV. V gave up 1 base and J gave up 1 base; unmatched junction bases: 7. The CDR3 loop spans 17 amino acids. CDR3 amino acids: CASSLGVTGGGTDTQYF. DNA of the CDR3: TGTGCCAGCAGCTTAGGAGTCACAGGGGGTGGCACAGATACGCAGTATTTT.

The rearrangement joins TRBV6-5 to TRBJ1-1, with D maybe TRBD1 (5 bases). There are 12 residues in the CDR3. The germline V gene has CDR1 MNHEY and CDR2 SVGAGI. The ends were cut back, 6 bases at V and 5 bases at J, with 10 bases in the middle. CDR3 protein: CASSWGRTEAFF. The CDR3, as DNA: TGTGCCAGCAGCTGGGGCAGAACTGAAGCTTTCTTT.